Listed below are T cell receptor beta chains from one sample, sequenced in a study of blood T cell repertoires in COVID-19. The method was immunoSEQ multiplex PCR; TCRdb's version includes in-frame clones alone and lacks a portion of them. The data contain 300,000 to 350,000 clones, about 90% of them seen just once; the ten biggest clones take up around 5%. Sequenced sample: PBMCs or T cells enriched from blood (not recorded which). These receptors were collected from a man younger than 40 who had recovered from COVID-19. Each CDR3 is given with its conserved first and last residue. Fields, in order: V gene, clone size, D gene, J gene, CDR3 protein, CDR3 DNA. A D gene is named only where the DNA matches it firmly. The listing skips clone size in some rows; elsewhere it reads once, few, many or a size class.

>TRBV3-1/TRBV3-2|NA|NA|TRBJ2-7
CASSQGLTSHF
TGTGCCAGCAGCCAAGGCCTAACGTCCCACTTC
>TRBV12-3/TRBV12-4|NA|NA|TRBJ2-2
CASSQFVTGELFF
TGTGCCAGCAGTCAGTTTGTCACCGGGGAGCTGTTTTTT
>TRBV5-1|NA|TRBD1|TRBJ1-6
CASSLVQGGGSPLHF
TGCGCCAGCAGCTTGGTTCAGGGGGGAGGTTCACCCCTCCACTTT
>TRBV9|NA|TRBD1|TRBJ2-7
CASSSTGSNYEQYF
TGTGCCAGCAGCTCGACAGGGAGTAACTACGAGCAGTACTTC
>TRBV7-6|NA|NA|TRBJ2-7
CASSLEQDLREQYF
TGTGCCAGCAGCTTAGAACAGGACCTACGGGAGCAGTACTTC
>TRBV28|once|TRBD1|TRBJ1-2
CASSLQNRGYGYTF
TGTGCCAGCAGTTTACAGAACAGGGGATATGGCTACACCTTC
>TRBV13|once|NA|TRBJ2-2
CASNKGRGTGELFF
TGTGCCAGCAACAAGGGCCGGGGCACCGGGGAGCTGTTTTTT
>TRBV5-1|NA|TRBD2|TRBJ2-3
CASSLSGGTDTQYF
TGCGCCAGCAGCTTAAGCGGGGGAACAGATACGCAGTATTTT
>TRBV6-5|NA|NA|TRBJ2-1
CASKTKGFSYNEQFF
TGTGCCAGCAAGACGAAGGGGTTTTCCTACAATGAGCAGTTCTTC
>TRBV24-1|NA|NA|TRBJ1-5
CATRSTSRGNQPQHF
TGTGCCACCAGATCAACTAGTAGGGGCAATCAGCCCCAGCATTTT
>TRBV11-2|NA|NA|TRBJ2-2
CASSPGFTGELFF
TGTGCCAGCAGCCCGGGATTCACCGGGGAGCTGTTTTTT
>TRBV5-8|NA|NA|TRBJ2-6
CASKCGHQSRANVLTF
TGTGCCAGCAAGTGCGGTCATCAAAGTCGGGCCAACGTCCTGACTTTC
>TRBV13|NA|TRBD1|TRBJ1-1
CASRPGGTGEDGAFF
TGTGCCAGCAGACCCGGCGGGACAGGGGAAGATGGGGCTTTCTTT
>TRBV5-1|NA|TRBD1|TRBJ2-1
CASSYWPPGQAYAEQFF
TGCGCCAGCAGCTACTGGCCACCAGGACAGGCGTACGCTGAGCAGTTCTTC
>TRBV7-9|NA|NA|TRBJ1-2
CASSLVPTTVNYGYTF
TGTGCCAGCAGCTTAGTCCCAACGACAGTTAACTATGGCTACACCTTC
>TRBV28|few|NA|TRBJ1-5
CASSLVPNGNQPQHF
TGTGCCAGCAGTTTGGTGCCTAATGGCAATCAGCCCCAGCATTTT
>TRBV4-2|NA|TRBD2|TRBJ2-1
CASSQEVLWLAGLTGEQFF
TGTGCCAGCAGCCAAGAGGTTCTGTGGCTAGCGGGCTTGACAGGTGAGCAGTTCTTC
>TRBV18|NA|NA|TRBJ1-4
CASSPANRATNEKLFF
TGTGCCAGCTCCCCTGCTAACAGGGCAACTAATGAAAAACTGTTTTTT
>TRBV10-2|few|NA|TRBJ1-5
CASRGTSFSPQHF
TGCGCCAGCAGGGGGACAAGCTTTAGCCCCCAGCATTTT
>TRBV15|few|NA|TRBJ1-3
CATSSGQFSGNTIYF
TGTGCCACCAGCAGCGGACAGTTTTCTGGAAACACCATATATTTT
>TRBV7-9|few|NA|TRBJ1-5
CASSHTGYQPQHF
TGTGCCAGCAGTCACACAGGATATCAGCCCCAGCATTTT
>TRBV11-3|NA|TRBD2|TRBJ2-3
CASSRYSGASTDTQYF
TGTGCCAGCAGCAGATATAGCGGGGCTAGCACAGATACGCAGTATTTT
>TRBV28|NA|TRBD2|TRBJ2-3
CASRRVAGSDTQYF
TGTGCCAGCAGGCGGGTAGCGGGGAGCGATACGCAGTATTTT
>TRBV28|NA|NA|TRBJ2-1
CASSPGNEQFF
TGTGCCAGCAGCCCAGGAAATGAGCAGTTCTTC
>TRBV27|once|TRBD1|TRBJ1-2
CASSPGTGTFLGYTF
TGTGCCAGCAGTCCCGGGACAGGGACTTTTTTAGGCTACACCTTC
>TRBV6-1|NA|TRBD1|TRBJ1-1
CASSDGTGGTEAFF
TGTGCCAGCAGTGACGGGACAGGGGGCACTGAAGCTTTCTTT
>TRBV10-3|NA|TRBD2|TRBJ2-3
CANQRGSTDTQYF
TGTGCCAACCAGCGGGGTAGCACAGATACGCAGTATTTT
>TRBV15|NA|TRBD1|TRBJ1-5
CATSNRTGFINQPQHF
TGTGCCACCAGCAATCGGACAGGGTTTATCAACCAGCCCCAGCATTTT
>TRBV5-5|NA|TRBD1|TRBJ1-6
CASSLVWTGASRLHF
TGTGCCAGCAGCTTGGTCTGGACAGGGGCCAGCAGACTCCACTTT
>TRBV6-5|once|NA|TRBJ2-6
CASSPLTSGANVLTF
TGTGCCAGCAGCCCCCTAACCTCTGGGGCCAACGTCCTGACTTTC
>TRBV19|NA|NA|TRBJ1-1
CASKVGGTEAFF
TGTGCCAGTAAGGTAGGGGGAACTGAAGCTTTCTTT
>TRBV18|NA|TRBD1|TRBJ1-4
CASSPPMGQGEKLFF
TGTGCCAGCTCACCCCCAATGGGACAGGGTGAAAAACTGTTTTTT
>TRBV6-1|once|TRBD1|TRBJ2-3
CASSEDRVRDTQYF
TGTGCCAGCAGTGAGGACAGGGTAAGAGATACGCAGTATTTT
>TRBV3-1/TRBV3-2|once|NA|TRBJ1-4
CASSQEIGGKLFF
TGTGCCAGCAGCCAAGAAATAGGAGGAAAACTGTTTTTT
>TRBV27|NA|NA|TRBJ2-1
CASSLVPGGYNEQFF
TGTGCCAGCAGTTTAGTGCCAGGGGGGTACAATGAGCAGTTCTTC
>TRBV10-2|NA|NA|TRBJ2-5
CASSVVEGTQYF
TGCGCCAGCAGTGTGGTTGAGGGCACCCAGTACTTC
>TRBV7-3|NA|NA|TRBJ2-3
CASSPGLASTDTQYF
TGTGCCAGCAGCCCGGGACTCGCAAGCACAGATACGCAGTATTTT
>TRBV28|NA|TRBD2|TRBJ2-3
CASNRGGDTDTQYF
TGTGCCAGCAACCGGGGAGGGGACACAGATACGCAGTATTTT
>TRBV29-1|NA|TRBD1|TRBJ2-7
CSVTGVSYEQYF
TGCAGCGTTACAGGGGTTTCCTACGAGCAGTACTTC
>TRBV27|once|TRBD2|TRBJ2-1
CASSLRRLATYNEQFF
TGTGCCAGCAGTTTACGTCGACTAGCGACATACAATGAGCAGTTCTTC
>TRBV6-2/TRBV6-3|once|NA|TRBJ1-5
CASSYLQGHNQPQHF
TGTGCCAGCAGTTATTTACAGGGACACAATCAGCCCCAGCATTTT
>TRBV4-2|NA|TRBD1|TRBJ1-2
CASSQGGGQVNGYTF
TGTGCCAGCAGCCAGGGTGGGGGACAGGTCAATGGCTACACCTTC
>TRBV5-1|NA|NA|TRBJ2-3
CASSLDSPSQYF
TGCGCCAGCAGCTTGGACAGTCCGTCTCAGTATTTT
>TRBV7-3|NA|TRBD1|TRBJ1-5
CASNRDREMVQPQHF
TGTGCCAGCAACCGGGACAGGGAGATGGTTCAGCCCCAGCATTTT
>TRBV7-9|NA|TRBD1|TRBJ1-4
CASSSAGGEKLFF
TGTGCCAGCAGCTCAGCAGGGGGTGAAAAACTGTTTTTT
>TRBV10-1|NA|TRBD1|TRBJ2-3
CASSSTGTGVEYF
TGCGCCAGCAGTTCCACCGGGACAGGGGTAGAGTATTTT
>TRBV5-1|NA|NA|TRBJ2-1
CASSLEVTQQFF
TGCGCCAGCAGCTTGGAAGTCACACAGCAGTTCTTC
>TRBV5-4|NA|NA|TRBJ2-2
CASGGTGNTGELFF
TGTGCCAGCGGGGGGACGGGGAACACCGGGGAGCTGTTTTTT
>TRBV27|NA|TRBD1|TRBJ1-1
CASSFAGTGGGTEAFF
TGTGCCAGCAGTTTTGCCGGGACAGGGGGAGGCACTGAAGCTTTCTTT
>TRBV6-5|once|TRBD2|TRBJ2-5
CASRYSGGAQETQYF
TGTGCCAGCAGATATAGCGGGGGGGCCCAAGAGACCCAGTACTTC
>TRBV6-5|NA|NA|TRBJ1-3
CASRTGRGRNTIYF
TGTGCCAGCAGGACGGGGAGAGGCAGAAACACCATATATTTT
>TRBV27|once|TRBD1|TRBJ2-7
CASSSRTGGGEQYF
TGTGCCAGCAGTTCCAGGACAGGGGGAGGGGAGCAGTACTTC
>TRBV28|NA|TRBD1|TRBJ1-3
CASTLQGLGNTIYF
TGTGCCAGCACCTTACAGGGGCTTGGAAACACCATATATTTT
>TRBV19|NA|NA|TRBJ2-6
CASSIWPGINPGANVLTF
TGTGCCAGTAGTATATGGCCAGGGATAAACCCTGGGGCCAACGTCCTGACTTTC
>TRBV28|NA|TRBD2|TRBJ2-1
CASSLYQWGLAKIYNEQFF
TGTGCCAGCAGTTTATACCAGTGGGGACTAGCGAAGATCTACAATGAGCAGTTCTTC
>TRBV5-6|NA|NA|TRBJ2-7
CASSSRGGEQYF
TGTGCCAGCAGCTCGAGGGGAGGCGAGCAGTACTTC
>TRBV5-6|NA|TRBD1|TRBJ1-1
CASSFIPGTGDTEAFF
TGTGCCAGCAGCTTTATTCCGGGGACAGGTGACACTGAAGCTTTCTTT
>TRBV6-5|NA|TRBD1|TRBJ1-2
CASSGDRGRYGYTF
TGTGCCAGCAGCGGGGACAGGGGGCGATATGGCTACACCTTC
>TRBV18|NA|NA|TRBJ2-7
CASSPPTRGEQYF
TGTGCCAGCTCACCACCTACCAGGGGCGAGCAGTACTTC
>TRBV7-9|NA|NA|TRBJ1-1
CASSLGQRGAFF
TGTGCCAGCAGCTTAGGGCAGCGGGGAGCTTTCTTT